This T cell receptor beta chain came from a study of T cell changes during pregnancy in multiple sclerosis. TCRdb's table, derived via immunoSEQ multiplex PCR, lists solely in-frame clones and lacks some. The sample contains about 83,000 clones, 91% of which appear only once. Germline V lookup: CDR1 MNHNY, CDR2 SVGAGI (reference sequence). The CDR3 is made up of 14 amino acids. Losses at the gene ends were 8 bases for V and 1 base for J; bases not matched to a gene: 2. The clonotype was recovered from a female donor in good health, serving as a control in a pregnancy study. Some clones in this sample may be carry-over from other donors' samples. The rearrangement uses TRBV6-6 and TRBJ2-4, with 10 nucleotides matching TRBD2. The sample was PBMCs, taken in the first trimester of pregnancy. CDR3 bases: TGTGCCAGCCTTAGCGGGGGGGCCAAAAACATTCAGTACTTC. Amino acids: CASLSGGAKNIQYF.